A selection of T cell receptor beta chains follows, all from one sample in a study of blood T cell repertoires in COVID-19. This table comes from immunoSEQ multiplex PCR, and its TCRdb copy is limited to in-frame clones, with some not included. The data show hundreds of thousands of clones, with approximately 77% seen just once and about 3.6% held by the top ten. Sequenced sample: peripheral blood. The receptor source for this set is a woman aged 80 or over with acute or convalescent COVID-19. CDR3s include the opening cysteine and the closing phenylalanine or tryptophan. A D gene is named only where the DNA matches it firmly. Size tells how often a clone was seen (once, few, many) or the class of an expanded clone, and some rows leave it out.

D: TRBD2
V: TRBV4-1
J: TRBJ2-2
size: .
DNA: TGCGCCAGCAGCCTGAGGACTAGCGGGGGGGCAGGCGGGGAGCTGTTTTTT
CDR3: CASSLRTSGGAGGELFF

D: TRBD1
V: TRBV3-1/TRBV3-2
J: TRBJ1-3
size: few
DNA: TGTGCCAGCAGCTCCACTCCGGGGACAGGCCCCTCTGGAAACACCATATATTTT
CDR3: CASSSTPGTGPSGNTIYF

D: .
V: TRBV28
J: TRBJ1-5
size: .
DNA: TGTGCCAGCAGCTCGGGTAGGCCCCAGCATTTT
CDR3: CASSSGRPQHF

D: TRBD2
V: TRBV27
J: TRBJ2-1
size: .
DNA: TGTGCCAGCAGTTTAGCGGGGGGCCCCAATGAGCAGTTCTTC
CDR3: CASSLAGGPNEQFF

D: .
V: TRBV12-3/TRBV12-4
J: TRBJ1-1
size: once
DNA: TGTGCCAGCAGTTTAAGGGGAACTGAAGCTTTCTTT
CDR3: CASSLRGTEAFF

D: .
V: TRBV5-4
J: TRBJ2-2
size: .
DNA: TGTGCCAGCAGCTTGGCAGGGGCCGGCACCGGGGAGCTGTTTTTT
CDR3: CASSLAGAGTGELFF

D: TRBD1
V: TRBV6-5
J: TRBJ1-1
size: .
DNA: TGTGCCAGCAGTTACTTAACCCTACAGGGGCCCACTGAAGCTTTCTTT
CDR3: CASSYLTLQGPTEAFF

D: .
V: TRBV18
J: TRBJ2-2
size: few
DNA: TGTGCCGGGGCCGGTGCCACTTATTTGAACACCGGGGAGCTGTTTTTT
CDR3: CAGAGATYLNTGELFF

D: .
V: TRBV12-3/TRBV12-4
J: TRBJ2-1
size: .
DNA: TGTGCCAGCACCCGGGACACCGACAATGAGCAGTTCTTC
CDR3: CASTRDTDNEQFF

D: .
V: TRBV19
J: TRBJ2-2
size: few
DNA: TGTGCCAGTAGTACGTGGGGTAAAGGGGGAATCGGGGAGCTGTTTTTT
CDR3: CASSTWGKGGIGELFF

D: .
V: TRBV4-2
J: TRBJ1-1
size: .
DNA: TGTGCCAGCAGCCAAACCAGTGAGGCTGAAGCTTTCTTT
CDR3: CASSQTSEAEAFF

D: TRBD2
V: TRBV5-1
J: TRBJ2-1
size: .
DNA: TGCGCCAGCAGCTTGGGTAGCGGGGGGGCGAATGAGCAGTTCTTC
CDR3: CASSLGSGGANEQFF

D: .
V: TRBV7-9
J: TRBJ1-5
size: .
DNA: TGTGCCAGCAGTTCGGGTGCGGGGCCCCAGCATTTT
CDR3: CASSSGAGPQHF

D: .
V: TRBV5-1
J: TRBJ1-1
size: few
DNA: TGCGCCAGCAGCTTGGCACAGGGTAACACTGAAGCTTTCTTT
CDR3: CASSLAQGNTEAFF

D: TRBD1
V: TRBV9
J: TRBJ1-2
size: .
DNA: TGTGCCAGCAGCGTAGACAGGGGGGGCTCTGGCTACACCTTC
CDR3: CASSVDRGGSGYTF

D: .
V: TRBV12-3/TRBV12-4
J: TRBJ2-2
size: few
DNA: TGTGCCAGCAGCCCCATCCACGGGGAGCTGTTTTTT
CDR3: CASSPIHGELFF

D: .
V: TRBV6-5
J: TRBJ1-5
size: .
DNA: TGTGCCAGCAGTTACATGCAGGGTCGCAATCAGCCCCAGCATTTT
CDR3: CASSYMQGRNQPQHF

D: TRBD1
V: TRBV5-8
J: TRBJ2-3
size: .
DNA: TGTGCCAGCAGCCCCTGGGGACAGGGGGCAGATACGCAGTATTTT
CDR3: CASSPWGQGADTQYF

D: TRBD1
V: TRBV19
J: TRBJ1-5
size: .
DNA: TGTGCCAGTAGTGTGACAGGGGGTCAACAGCCCCAGCATTTT
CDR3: CASSVTGGQQPQHF

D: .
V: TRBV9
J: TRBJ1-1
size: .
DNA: TGTGCCAGCAGCCTTACAGGTTCTGAAGCTTTCTTT
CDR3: CASSLTGSEAFF

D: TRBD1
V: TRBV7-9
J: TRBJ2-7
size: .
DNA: TGTGCCAGCAGCATCAAATCCGACAGGGGAATTAGCTACGAGCAGTACTTC
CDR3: CASSIKSDRGISYEQYF

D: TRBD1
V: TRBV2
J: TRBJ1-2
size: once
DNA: TGTGCCAGCAGTTTCCGGGACAGCCCCAACTATGGCTACACCTTC
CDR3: CASSFRDSPNYGYTF

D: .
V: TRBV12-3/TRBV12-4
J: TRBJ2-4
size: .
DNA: TGTGCCAGCAGTTGGCAGATAAAAAACATTCAGTACTTC
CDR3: CASSWQIKNIQYF

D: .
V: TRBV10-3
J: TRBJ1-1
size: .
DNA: TGTGCCATCAGTGAGTCAACAGGGAGAAACACTGAAGCTTTCTTT
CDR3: CAISESTGRNTEAFF

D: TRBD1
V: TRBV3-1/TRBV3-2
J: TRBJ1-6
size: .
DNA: TGTGCCAGCAGATCTGGGGGACAGGGGAATTCACCCCTCCACTTT
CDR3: CASRSGGQGNSPLHF

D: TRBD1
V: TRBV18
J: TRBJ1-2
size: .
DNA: TGTGCCAGCTCACTAACCGCGACAGGGAACTATGGCTACACCTTC
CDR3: CASSLTATGNYGYTF

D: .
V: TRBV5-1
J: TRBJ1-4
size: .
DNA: TGCGCCAGCAGCTTGGTGGGGGGAAATGAAAAACTGTTTTTT
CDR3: CASSLVGGNEKLFF

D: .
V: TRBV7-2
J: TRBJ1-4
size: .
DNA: TGTGCCAGCAGCTTAGAGCGGGAGGGGAGTGGTGAAAAACTGTTTTTT
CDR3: CASSLEREGSGEKLFF

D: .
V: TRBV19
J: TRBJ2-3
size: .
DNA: TGTGCCAGTAGCACCTCAGGGTTCGGGACAGATACGCAGTATTTT
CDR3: CASSTSGFGTDTQYF

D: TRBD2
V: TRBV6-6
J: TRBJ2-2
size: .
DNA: TGTGCCAGCAGTCCAGGGACTAGCGGGGGGCCGCGCACCGGGGAGCTGTTTTTT
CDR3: CASSPGTSGGPRTGELFF

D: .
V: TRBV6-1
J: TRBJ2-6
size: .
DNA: TGTGCCAGCAGTGTGCGGCGGGTAGGCCTCTCTGGGGCCAACGTCCTGACTTTC
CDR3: CASSVRRVGLSGANVLTF

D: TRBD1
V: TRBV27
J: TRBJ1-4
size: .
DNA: TGTGCCAGCAGTTTAGGAGGGGGCAGGAAAAAACTGTTTTTT
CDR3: CASSLGGGRKKLFF

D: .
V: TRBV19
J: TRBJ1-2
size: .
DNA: TGTGCCAGTAGTCCCAGGACAGCCGTCGACTGGGGCTACACCTTC
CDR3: CASSPRTAVDWGYTF

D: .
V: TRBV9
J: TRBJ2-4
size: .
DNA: TGTGCCAGCAGCCCCGAGGTGTCTAGGGGGAACATTCAGTACTTC
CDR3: CASSPEVSRGNIQYF

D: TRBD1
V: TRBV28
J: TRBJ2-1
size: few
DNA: TGTGCCAGCAGTTTTTTCTGGACAGGGGGTTCGCAGAATGAGCAGTTCTTC
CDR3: CASSFFWTGGSQNEQFF

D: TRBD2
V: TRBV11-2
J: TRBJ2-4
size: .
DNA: TGTGCCAGCAGCTTAGATATCCCCCTAGTGGGGGGGGGTCAGTACTTC
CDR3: CASSLDIPLVGGGQYF

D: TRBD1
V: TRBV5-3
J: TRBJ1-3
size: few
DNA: TGTGCCAGAAGCTTGCGGGGACAGGGGATATTCTCCTCTGGAAACACCATATATTTT
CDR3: CARSLRGQGIFSSGNTIYF

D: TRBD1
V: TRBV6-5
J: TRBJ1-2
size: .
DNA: TGTGCCAGCATCCCGGACAGGGTAGGACCTTATGGCTACACCTTC
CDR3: CASIPDRVGPYGYTF

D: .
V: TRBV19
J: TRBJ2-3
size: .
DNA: TGTGCCAGTAGTACCCAGGCGGGGCTTCCTGCCTATTTT
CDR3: CASSTQAGLPAYF

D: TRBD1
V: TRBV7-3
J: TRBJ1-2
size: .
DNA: TGTGCCAGCAGCCCAAGACAGGGAACCAACTATGGCTACACCTTC
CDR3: CASSPRQGTNYGYTF

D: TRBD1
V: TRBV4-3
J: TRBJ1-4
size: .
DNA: TGCGCCAGCAGCCCGGGACAGTTAGCAACTAATGAAAAACTGTTTTTT
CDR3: CASSPGQLATNEKLFF

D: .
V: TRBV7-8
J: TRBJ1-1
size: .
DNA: TGTGCCAGCAGCCTCGGGACATTTGAAGCTTTCTTT
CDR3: CASSLGTFEAFF

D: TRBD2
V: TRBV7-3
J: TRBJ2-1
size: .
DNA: TGTGCCAGCAGCTGGGGGACTAGCGGAAACAATGAGCAGTTCTTC
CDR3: CASSWGTSGNNEQFF

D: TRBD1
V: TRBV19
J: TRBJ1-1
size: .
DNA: TGTGCCAGTAGTAAACAGGGACAGGGCGTCCCGAACACTGAAGCTTTCTTT
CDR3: CASSKQGQGVPNTEAFF